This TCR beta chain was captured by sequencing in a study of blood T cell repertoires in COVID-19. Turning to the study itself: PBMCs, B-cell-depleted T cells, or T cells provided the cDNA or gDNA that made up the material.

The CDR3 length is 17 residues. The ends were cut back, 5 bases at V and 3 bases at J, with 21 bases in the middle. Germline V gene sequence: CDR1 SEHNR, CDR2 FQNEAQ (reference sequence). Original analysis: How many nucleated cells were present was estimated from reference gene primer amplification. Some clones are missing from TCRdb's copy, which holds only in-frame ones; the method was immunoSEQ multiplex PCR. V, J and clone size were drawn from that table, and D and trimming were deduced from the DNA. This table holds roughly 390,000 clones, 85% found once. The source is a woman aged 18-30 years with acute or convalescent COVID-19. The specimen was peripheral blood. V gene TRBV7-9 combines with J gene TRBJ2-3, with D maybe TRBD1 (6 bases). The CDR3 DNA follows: TGTGCCAGCAGCCCAGGGGCGGACTCTCGATTGACAGATACGCAGTATTTT. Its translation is CASSPGADSRLTDTQYF.